This T cell receptor beta chain was captured by sequencing in a study of blood T cell repertoires in COVID-19. Overall study: The United States, Italy and Spain supplied acute and convalescent COVID-19 samples.

Germline V lookup: CDR1 SGHTA, CDR2 FQGNSA. The CDR3 covers 14 residues. V shed 5 bases and J 4 bases; nucleotides not matched to a gene: 5. Enrolled through a virtual design, the participants were between roughly 18 and 90 years of age and came from about two dozen US areas. The study counted Cohort 3 donors as recovered given two negative PCRs, clearance, or symptom resolution. TCRdb keeps only in-frame clones here, not all; method: immunoSEQ multiplex PCR. The sample holds 200,000 to 300,000 clones; around nine tenths are singletons and the top ten take more than 3.5%. The J gene is TRBJ1-1, the V gene TRBV7-2, with 9 positions matching TRBD1. The sequence was collected from a woman in her twenties or thirties who had recovered from COVID-19. The source material was PBMCs or T cells enriched from blood (not recorded which). In nucleotides, the CDR3 is TGTGCCAGCAGCCCCCGGGACAGGGCCACTGAAGCTTTCTTT. It specifies CASSPRDRATEAFF.